This TCR beta chain was captured in a study of blood T cells in healthy people across ages. Then a second PCR, running roughly 7 to 11 cycles, was carried out with a sample-barcoded 5' primer and a J-beta primer mix. Samples each returned at least 3 million CDR3-containing paired-end reads. TCRdb redid the calling of the 5' RACE reads with MiXCR, one entry per CDR3 protein. The data hold hundreds of thousands of distinct CDR3 sequences, with about three fifths observed a single time. The CDR3 runs to 17 residues. With 2 bases clipped from V and 2 bases from J, the junction kept 6 bases outside the gene matches. Germline CDR1 reads MNHNS; CDR2 reads SASEGT. This clonotype was recorded a few times.

The source is a man aged 25 to 40 in good health. The V and J genes are TRBV6-1 and TRBJ2-1; the match to TRBD2 covers 10 bases. Sequenced: blood. The CDR3 nucleotides are TGTGCCAGCAGTGAACTAGCGGGAGAGTACACCTACAATGAGCAGTTCTTC. It specifies CASSELAGEYTYNEQFF.